A selection of T cell receptor beta chains follows, all from one sample in a study of identical twins. TCRdb itself ran the 5' RACE reads through MiXCR, one entry per CDR3 protein. The table lists fewer than 650,000 distinct CDR3 sequences, just over 7% of them singletons. These data are also associated with another study on yellow fever vaccine responses in identical twins.

The sequenced sample consisted of PBMCs. These receptors were collected from a woman aged 18-35 years in good health. CDR3s include the opening cysteine and the closing phenylalanine or tryptophan. Each record gives: J gene, CDR3 length, V gene, D gene, clone size, CDR3 DNA, CDR3 protein. D genes are given only for firm matches. Clone size is given for some rows only: seen once, a few or many times, or a class if the clone is expanded.

>TRBJ2-1|12|TRBV12-3/TRBV12-4|.|many
TGTGCCAGCAGTTTTCTGTACAATGAGCAGTTCTTC
CASSFLYNEQFF
>TRBJ2-5|15|TRBV9|TRBD1|many
TGTGCCAGCAGCGTAGCGACAGGGATCCAAGAGACCCAGTACTTC
CASSVATGIQETQYF
>TRBJ2-3|14|TRBV12-5|.|few
TGTGCTAGTGGGTACCAGAGAAGCACAGATACGCAGTATTTT
CASGYQRSTDTQYF
>TRBJ2-1|15|TRBV27|.|few
TGTGCCAGCAGTTTTCGGGGGAGAAGGACGAATGAGCAGTTCTTC
CASSFRGRRTNEQFF
>TRBJ1-2|14|TRBV6-1|.|.
TGTGCCAGCAGTGTGGCAGGGTGGGGATCTGGCTACACCTTC
CASSVAGWGSGYTF
>TRBJ1-1|14|TRBV7-2|.|few
TGTGCCAGCAGCAAGGGACGGGGGAACACTGAAGCTTTCTTT
CASSKGRGNTEAFF
>TRBJ2-1|12|TRBV29-1|.|many
TGCAGCGTTGGGGGGACCTACAATGAGCAGTTCTTC
CSVGGTYNEQFF
>TRBJ2-3|16|TRBV6-5|TRBD1|.
TGTGCCAGCAGTTTGTCAGGGGGTTACTCCTTATATACGCAGTATTTT
CASSLSGGYSLYTQYF
>TRBJ2-2|14|TRBV10-2|.|.
TGCGCCAGCAGCAGAGACCCGAACACCGGGGAGCTGTTTTTT
CASSRDPNTGELFF
>TRBJ2-2|12|TRBV12-3/TRBV12-4|.|few
TGTGCCAGCAGTTTCGTCGGCGGGGAGCTGTTTTTT
CASSFVGGELFF
>TRBJ2-2|15|TRBV6-5|.|many
TGTGCCAGCAGTTTAAGGGCTGCGAACACCGGGGAGCTGTTTTTT
CASSLRAANTGELFF
>TRBJ1-1|12|TRBV7-8|.|many
TGTGCCAGCAGCCACCCTGGCACTGAAGCTTTCTTT
CASSHPGTEAFF
>TRBJ2-3|16|TRBV20-1|.|.
TGCAGTGCTAGATCCGGGACACCTCGGGACACAGATACGCAGTATTTT
CSARSGTPRDTDTQYF
>TRBJ1-1|14|TRBV12-3/TRBV12-4|.|many
TGTGCCAGCAGGGGCCTTGGGGGGGACACTGAAGCTTTCTTT
CASRGLGGDTEAFF
>TRBJ2-3|18|TRBV4-2|TRBD2|few
TGTGCCAGCAGCCAAGACTCTGTAGGGGTAGCGGGGGGGCTTTCGCAGTATTTT
CASSQDSVGVAGGLSQYF
>TRBJ2-3|17|TRBV4-1|.|many
TGCGCCAGCAGCCAAGATCAAGGCAGTTGGATGAAAGATACGCAGTATTTT
CASSQDQGSWMKDTQYF
>TRBJ1-1|15|TRBV27|.|.
TGTGCCAGCAGTTTAATCGGGGAAACGCACACTGAAGCTTTCTTT
CASSLIGETHTEAFF
>TRBJ2-1|14|TRBV5-1|.|.
TGCGCCAGCAGCTGGCGGGGAGGGGGGAATGAGCAGTTCTTC
CASSWRGGGNEQFF
>TRBJ2-1|17|TRBV29-1|TRBD1|few
TGCAGCGTTGAAGATCGGAGGGGGACAGGGATCAATGGTGAGCAGTTCTTC
CSVEDRRGTGINGEQFF
>TRBJ1-5|15|TRBV6-2/TRBV6-3|TRBD1|many
TGTGCCAGCAGTCCTAGACAGGGGGCAGGCCAGCCCCAGCATTTT
CASSPRQGAGQPQHF
>TRBJ2-2|15|TRBV2|.|few
TGTGCCAGCACCTTAGGGGTGTCGCGGACCGGGGAGCTGTTTTTT
CASTLGVSRTGELFF
>TRBJ1-1|15|TRBV3-1|.|.
TGTGCCAGCAGCCCCGGACAGCGCATGAACACTGAAGCTTTCTTT
CASSPGQRMNTEAFF
>TRBJ2-2|16|TRBV5-5|TRBD1|few
TGTGCCAGCAGCTCGGAGGACAGGGGGTGGGTCGGGGAGCTGTTTTTT
CASSSEDRGWVGELFF
>TRBJ1-5|16|TRBV4-2|.|many
TGTGCCAGCAGCCAAGGAGGAGGGGGGGCGAGACAGCCCCAGCATTTT
CASSQGGGGARQPQHF
>TRBJ2-3|16|TRBV11-2|TRBD2|few
TGTGCCAGCAGCTTCCAACCGGGACTAGGAACAGATACGCAGTATTTT
CASSFQPGLGTDTQYF
>TRBJ2-3|17|TRBV11-3|.|.
TGTGCCAGCAGCTTAGCCTCCGGGACTCCAAGGGGAGATACGCAGTATTTT
CASSLASGTPRGDTQYF
>TRBJ2-1|20|TRBV7-6|TRBD2|.
TGTGCCAGCAGCTTAGCGCTCGCTAGCGGGAGGGCCACGTCCTACAATGAGCAGTTCTTC
CASSLALASGRATSYNEQFF
>TRBJ2-3|15|TRBV29-1|TRBD1|many
TGCAGCGTCCTCCCTTGGGACAGGGAGGAAGATACGCAGTATTTT
CSVLPWDREEDTQYF
>TRBJ2-1|16|TRBV5-1|TRBD2|.
TGCGCCAGCAGAACCGGGACTAGCAGCTCCTACAATGAGCAGTTCTTC
CASRTGTSSSYNEQFF
>TRBJ1-2|12|TRBV12-3/TRBV12-4|.|many
TGTGCCAGCACCGGGGACTTTCCCGGCTACACCTTC
CASTGDFPGYTF
>TRBJ1-4|14|TRBV20-1|.|.
TGCAGTGCTAGAACCCCCGGGTCGGGTGAAAAACTGTTTTTT
CSARTPGSGEKLFF
>TRBJ2-1|12|TRBV4-1|.|.
TGCGCCAGCAGCCAAGAGTCCAATGAGCAGTTCTTC
CASSQESNEQFF
>TRBJ2-2|15|TRBV9|TRBD1|few
TGTGCCAGCGCCTCAGGACAGGGTCGAACCGGGGAGCTGTTTTTT
CASASGQGRTGELFF
>TRBJ2-1|13|TRBV15|.|.
TGTGCCACCAGCAGAGCCCTCTACAATGAGCAGTTCTTC
CATSRALYNEQFF
>TRBJ2-4|15|TRBV28|TRBD2|.
TGTGCCAGCAGCTCGGGGACTAGCGGGCCAAACATTCAGTACTTC
CASSSGTSGPNIQYF
>TRBJ2-1|15|TRBV5-1|.|many
TGTGCCAGCAGCTTAGGAGGTAGCTCCTACAATGAGCAGTTCTTC
CASSLGGSSYNEQFF
>TRBJ2-7|13|TRBV10-3|.|.
TGTGCCATCAGTGCGGACAACTCCTACGAGCAGTACTTC
CAISADNSYEQYF
>TRBJ1-3|14|TRBV3-1|.|many
TGTGCCAGCAGCCAAGGGGCTTCTGGAAACACCATATATTTT
CASSQGASGNTIYF
>TRBJ2-7|17|TRBV3-1|TRBD2|few
TGTGCCAGCAGCCAAGTAAGGGAGGGAGTAACCTCCTACGAGCAGTACTTC
CASSQVREGVTSYEQYF
>TRBJ1-1|14|TRBV24-1|.|.
TGTGCCACCAGTGACCCCAATGGGGGCACTGAAGCTTTCTTT
CATSDPNGGTEAFF
>TRBJ2-3|15|TRBV3-1|.|many
TGTGCCAGCAGCCCGGACTCTTATAGCACAGATACGCAGTATTTT
CASSPDSYSTDTQYF
>TRBJ1-6|14|TRBV7-9|.|few
TGTGCCAGCAGCTTGGGTTCGGTCAATTCACCCCTCCACTTT
CASSLGSVNSPLHF
>TRBJ2-1|17|TRBV6-5|.|.
TGTGCCAGCAGTCACGACTTTGCGGGGACGTCCTACAATGAGCAGTTCTTC
CASSHDFAGTSYNEQFF
>TRBJ2-7|13|TRBV6-1|TRBD1|few
TGTGCCAGCAGTGGCCGACAGGGCTACGAGCAGTACTTC
CASSGRQGYEQYF
>TRBJ2-3|14|TRBV15|.|many
TGTGCCACCAACCCTAGCGTTAGCACAGATACGCAGTATTTT
CATNPSVSTDTQYF
>TRBJ2-1|19|TRBV11-2|.|.
TGTGCCAGCAGCTGGGCTGGGGCTAGCGTATTACTGAGGGGTAATGAGCAGTTCTTC
CASSWAGASVLLRGNEQFF
>TRBJ1-1|13|TRBV12-3/TRBV12-4|.|many
TGTGCCAGCAACCCGGACATCGGCACTGAAGCTTTCTTT
CASNPDIGTEAFF
>TRBJ2-2|18|TRBV11-1|TRBD1|many
TGTGCCAGCAGCTTTCCGGGACAGGGGGCCCCAAACACCGGGGAGCTGTTTTTT
CASSFPGQGAPNTGELFF
>TRBJ2-7|15|TRBV9|TRBD2|.
TGTGCCAGCAGCGTAGGTAGCGGGGTTGCCTACGAGCAGTACTTC
CASSVGSGVAYEQYF
>TRBJ2-7|13|TRBV2|.|few
TGTGCCAGCAGGTGGGACGGCTCCTACGAGCAGTACTTC
CASRWDGSYEQYF
>TRBJ2-1|14|TRBV4-1|.|.
TGCGCCAGCAGCCAAGGGTATGACTACAATGAGCAGTTCTTC
CASSQGYDYNEQFF
>TRBJ2-3|15|TRBV5-1|TRBD1|few
TGCGCCAGCAGCCCCAGGGGGACAGATTTCGATACGCAGTATTTT
CASSPRGTDFDTQYF
>TRBJ2-1|14|TRBV12-5|TRBD2|.
TGTGCTAGTGGTTTCGGGGGGGGCTACAATGAGCAGTTCTTC
CASGFGGGYNEQFF